This TCR beta chain was retrieved from a study of shared clonotypes between healthy human individuals. Study information: A couple of women and three men aged 18 to 49 made up the donors.

A word on this clone: The junction shows a germline mismatch at one end, possibly a read error.

Every subset's genomic DNA went evenly onto several immunoSEQ plates. This table comes from immunoSEQ multiplex PCR, and its TCRdb copy is limited to in-frame clones, with some not included. This repertoire shows approximately 2.5 million clones, more than 85% found once; its top ten account for around 0.4%. The CDR3 is made up of 16 amino acids. CDR1 and CDR2 from the germline V gene are SGHNT and YYREEE (reference sequence). The sequenced sample consisted of naive CD4+ T cells from PBMCs. Subset noted: CD45RA+ positively selected. The chain employs TRBV5-4 and TRBJ2-3; 7 positions agree with TRBD2. This TCR was recovered from a man aged 18 to 29 in good health. Some clones in this sample may be carry-over from other donors' samples. CDR3 nucleotide sequence: TGCGCCAGCAGCCTAACTAGCGTCCGGGGCACAGATACGCAGTATTTT. As protein: CASSLTSVRGTDTQYF. The full variable domain, completed using reference TRBV5-4 and TRBJ2-3, is ETGVTQSPTHLIKTRGQQVTLRCSSQSGHNTVSWYQQALGQGPQFIFQYYREEENGRGNFPPRFSGLQFPNYSSELNVNALELDDSALYLCASSLTSVRGTDTQYFGPGTRLTVL.